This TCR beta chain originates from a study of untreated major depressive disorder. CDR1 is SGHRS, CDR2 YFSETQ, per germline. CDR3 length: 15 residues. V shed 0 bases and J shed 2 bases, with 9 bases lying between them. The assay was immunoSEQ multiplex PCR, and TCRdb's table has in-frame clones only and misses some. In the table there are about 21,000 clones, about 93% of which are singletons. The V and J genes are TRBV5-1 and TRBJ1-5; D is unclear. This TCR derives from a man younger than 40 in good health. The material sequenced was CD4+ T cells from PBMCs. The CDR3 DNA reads TGCGCCAGCAGCTTGGACACGAGGGGCAATCAGCCCCAGCATTTT. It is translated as CASSLDTRGNQPQHF.